This is a list of T cell receptor beta chains from one sample in a study of T cell responses to AZD1222 COVID-19 vaccine. Sequencing used immunoSEQ multiplex PCR; TCRdb keeps in-frame clones, though not all of them. The sample holds under 150,000 clones, 88% seen once. The sample was peripheral blood, taken on day 0 of MenACWY control vaccination. The origin of the receptors is an adult in good health. Both conserved end residues are part of each CDR3. The D gene is left open where the match is weak. Size is stated for part of the rows, as once, few or many counts, or as a class when the clone is expanded.

DNA	CDR3	J	size	V	D
TGTGCCAGTAGAAGACAGCCAGAAGGCTATGGCTACACCTTC	CASRRQPEGYGYTF	TRBJ1-2	NA	TRBV19	NA
TGCGCCAGCAGCTTTTCCGACAGGGGCTCCGGGGAGCTGTTTTTT	CASSFSDRGSGELFF	TRBJ2-2	NA	TRBV5-1	TRBD1
TGTGCCAGCAGCTTAGATCAAGTGGACTCCACTGAAGCTTTCTTT	CASSLDQVDSTEAFF	TRBJ1-1	NA	TRBV11-2	NA
TGTGCCAGCAGCCCCCGGAGGGGGGGCACAGATACGCAGTATTTT	CASSPRRGGTDTQYF	TRBJ2-3	NA	TRBV3-1/TRBV3-2	NA
TGTGCCAGCAGTTACAGTTACAGCGATAACTATGGCTACACCTTC	CASSYSYSDNYGYTF	TRBJ1-2	NA	TRBV6-5	NA
TGTGCCAGCAGTTTATCGGGTAGCGGCAGGCAGTTCTTC	CASSLSGSGRQFF	TRBJ2-1	NA	TRBV28	NA
TGTGCCAGCAGCAATATGGGGCTGGCGGAAGAGCAGTACTTC	CASSNMGLAEEQYF	TRBJ2-7	NA	TRBV21-1	NA
TGTGCCTCTACCGGACGGGCTGGAAACACCATATATTTT	CASTGRAGNTIYF	TRBJ1-3	NA	TRBV30	NA
TGTGCCAGCTCACCACCGGGACTAGCGGGAGTGAACACCGGGGAGCTGTTTTTT	CASSPPGLAGVNTGELFF	TRBJ2-2	NA	TRBV18	TRBD2
TGCGCCAGCAGCTTGGGCTCCACAGATACGCAGTATTTT	CASSLGSTDTQYF	TRBJ2-3	NA	TRBV5-1	NA
TGTGCCAGCAGTGAGCGACGGGACTACGAGCAGTACTTC	CASSERRDYEQYF	TRBJ2-7	NA	TRBV6-1	NA
TGTGCCTGGAGAAAGAGGGGTGGCTCTGGAAACACCATATATTTT	CAWRKRGGSGNTIYF	TRBJ1-3	few	TRBV30	NA
TGTGCCAGCAGCCAACATATTACGCCGGGTTTGAATGAGCAGTTCTTC	CASSQHITPGLNEQFF	TRBJ2-1	once	TRBV4-2	NA
TGTGCCAGCAGTCCCTCTGCCGGCGACACCGGGGAGCTGTTTTTT	CASSPSAGDTGELFF	TRBJ2-2	once	TRBV6-2/TRBV6-3	NA
TGTGCCAGCAGCCAAGACGTACTACCGACCGAGCAGTACTTC	CASSQDVLPTEQYF	TRBJ2-7	NA	TRBV4-2	NA